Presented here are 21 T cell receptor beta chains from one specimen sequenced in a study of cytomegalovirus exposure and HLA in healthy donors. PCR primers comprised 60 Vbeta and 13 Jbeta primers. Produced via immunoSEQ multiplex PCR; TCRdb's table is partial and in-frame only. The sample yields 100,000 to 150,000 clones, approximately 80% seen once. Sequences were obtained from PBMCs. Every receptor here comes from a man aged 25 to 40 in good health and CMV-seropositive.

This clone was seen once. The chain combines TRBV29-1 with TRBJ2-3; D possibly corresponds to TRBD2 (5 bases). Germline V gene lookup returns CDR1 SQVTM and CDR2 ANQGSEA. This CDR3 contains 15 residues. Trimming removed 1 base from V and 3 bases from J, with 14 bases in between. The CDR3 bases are TGCAGCGTTGAAGTGACGGGATCGCGGACAGATACGCAGTATTTT. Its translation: CSVEVTGSRTDTQYF.

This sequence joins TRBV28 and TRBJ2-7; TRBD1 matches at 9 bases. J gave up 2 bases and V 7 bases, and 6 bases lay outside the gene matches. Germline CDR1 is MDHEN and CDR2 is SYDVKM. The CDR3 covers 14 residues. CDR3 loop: CASMRRTGAYEQYF. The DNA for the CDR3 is TGTGCCAGCATGCGGAGGACAGGGGCCTACGAGCAGTACTTC. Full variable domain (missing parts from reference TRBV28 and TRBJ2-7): DVKVTQSSRYLVKRTGEKVFLECVQDMDHENMFWYRQDPGLGLRLIYFSYDVKMKEKGDIPEGYSVSREKKERFSLILESASTNQTSMYLCASMRRTGAYEQYFGPGTRLTVT.

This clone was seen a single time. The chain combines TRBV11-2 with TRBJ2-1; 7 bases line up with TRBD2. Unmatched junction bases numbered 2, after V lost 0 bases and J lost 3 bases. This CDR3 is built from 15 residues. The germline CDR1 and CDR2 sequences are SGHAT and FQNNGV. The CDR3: CASSLEREIYNEQFF. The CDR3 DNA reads TGTGCCAGCAGCTTAGAGCGGGAGATCTACAATGAGCAGTTCTTC.

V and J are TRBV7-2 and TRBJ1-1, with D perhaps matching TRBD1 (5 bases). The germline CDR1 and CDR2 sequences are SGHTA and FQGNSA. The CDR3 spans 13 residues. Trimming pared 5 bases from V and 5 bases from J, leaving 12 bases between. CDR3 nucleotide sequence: TGTGCCAGCAGCCCCCAGGGATGGACTGAAGCTTTCTTT. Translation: CASSPQGWTEAFF.

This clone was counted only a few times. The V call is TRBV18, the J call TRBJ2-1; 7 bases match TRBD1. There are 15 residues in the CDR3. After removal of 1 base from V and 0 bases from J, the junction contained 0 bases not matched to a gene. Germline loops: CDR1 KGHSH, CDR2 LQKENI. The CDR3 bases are TGTGCCAGCTCACCACGGGACAGCTCCTACAATGAGCAGTTCTTC. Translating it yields CASSPRDSSYNEQFF.

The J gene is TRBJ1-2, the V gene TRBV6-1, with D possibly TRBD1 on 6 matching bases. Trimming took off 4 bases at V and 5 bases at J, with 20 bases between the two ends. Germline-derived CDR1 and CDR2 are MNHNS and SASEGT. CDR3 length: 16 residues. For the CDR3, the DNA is TGTGCCAGCAGTGTACATCACAACAGGGCAAGTTATGGCTACACCTTC. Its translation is CASSVHHNRASYGYTF.

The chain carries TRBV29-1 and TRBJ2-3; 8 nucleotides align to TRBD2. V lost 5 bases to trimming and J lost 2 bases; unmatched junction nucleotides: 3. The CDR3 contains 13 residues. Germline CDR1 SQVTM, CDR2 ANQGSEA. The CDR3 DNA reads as TGCAGCGTTAGACTAGCGCTCACAGATACGCAGTATTTT. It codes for CSVRLALTDTQYF.

The CDR3 region has the DNA TGCGCCAGCAGTGACCCCAGGGGAATTTCGAACACCGGGGAGCTGTTTTTT. Its translation is CASSDPRGISNTGELFF. This chain joins TRBV10-1 and TRBJ2-2, with a tentative D call TRBD1 (6 bases). This CDR3 is 17 amino acids long. Trimming removed 3 bases from V and 0 bases from J, with 14 bases in between. The germline CDR1 and CDR2 sequences are WNHNN and SYGVQD (reference sequence).

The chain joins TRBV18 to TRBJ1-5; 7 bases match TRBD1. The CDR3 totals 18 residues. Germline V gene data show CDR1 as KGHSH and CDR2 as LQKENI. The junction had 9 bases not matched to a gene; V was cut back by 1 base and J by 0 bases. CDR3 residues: CASSPLMHRGYSNQPQHF. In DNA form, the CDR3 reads TGTGCCAGCTCACCACTCATGCACAGGGGCTATAGCAATCAGCCCCAGCATTTT.

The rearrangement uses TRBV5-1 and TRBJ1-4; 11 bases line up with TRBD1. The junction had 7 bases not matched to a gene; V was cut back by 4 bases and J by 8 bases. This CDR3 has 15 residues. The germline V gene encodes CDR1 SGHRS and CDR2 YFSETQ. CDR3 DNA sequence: TGCGCCAGCAGCAACGGACAGGGGGCGGCCGAAAAACTGTTTTTT. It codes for CASSNGQGAAEKLFF.

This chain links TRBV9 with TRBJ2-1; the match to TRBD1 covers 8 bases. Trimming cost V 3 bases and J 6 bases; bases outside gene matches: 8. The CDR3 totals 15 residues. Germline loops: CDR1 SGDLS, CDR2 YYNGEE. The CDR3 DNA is TGTGCCAGCAGCGCCGCAGGGGGCTACGGCAATGAGCAGTTCTTC. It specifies CASSAAGGYGNEQFF.

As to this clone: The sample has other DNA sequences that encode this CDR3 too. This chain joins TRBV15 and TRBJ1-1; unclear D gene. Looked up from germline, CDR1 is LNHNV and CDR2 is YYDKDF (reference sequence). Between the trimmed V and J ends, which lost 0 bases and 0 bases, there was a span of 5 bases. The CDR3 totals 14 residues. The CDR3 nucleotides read TGTGCCACCAGCAGAGATCTTATGAACACTGAAGCTTTCTTT. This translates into CATSRDLMNTEAFF. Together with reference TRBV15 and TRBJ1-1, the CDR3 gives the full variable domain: DAMVIQNPRYQVTQFGKPVTLSCSQTLNHNVMYWYQQKSSQAPKLLFHYYDKDFNNEADTPDNFQSRRPNTSFCFLDIRSPGLGDTAMYLCATSRDLMNTEAFFGQGTRLTVV.

CDR3 sequence (DNA): TGTGCCAGCAGCTTAGGGAGAGAGCAGTACTTC. It specifies CASSLGREQYF. The chain has TRBV11-3 and TRBJ2-7, with D uncertain. Trimming removed 1 base at V and 7 bases at J, with 5 bases between. From germline, CDR1 is SGHNT and CDR2 YENEEA. This CDR3 region has 11 residues.

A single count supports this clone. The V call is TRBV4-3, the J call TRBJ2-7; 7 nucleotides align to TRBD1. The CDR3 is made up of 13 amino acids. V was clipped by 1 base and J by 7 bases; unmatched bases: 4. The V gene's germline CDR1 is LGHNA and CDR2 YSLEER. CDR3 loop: CASSQGGGGEQYF. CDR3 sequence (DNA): TGCGCCAGCAGCCAAGGAGGGGGCGGGGAGCAGTACTTC.

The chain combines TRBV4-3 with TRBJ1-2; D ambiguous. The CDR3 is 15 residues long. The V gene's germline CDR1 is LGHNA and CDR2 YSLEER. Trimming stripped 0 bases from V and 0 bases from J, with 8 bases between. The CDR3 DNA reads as TGCGCCAGCAGCCAAGAGTCCGGGACTAACTATGGCTACACCTTC. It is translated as CASSQESGTNYGYTF.

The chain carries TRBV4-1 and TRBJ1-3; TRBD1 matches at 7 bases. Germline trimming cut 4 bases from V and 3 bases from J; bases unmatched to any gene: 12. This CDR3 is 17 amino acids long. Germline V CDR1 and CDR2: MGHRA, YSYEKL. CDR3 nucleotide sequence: TGCGCCAGCAGCCCGCAGGCAACAGGGGTCGATGGAAACACCATATATTTT. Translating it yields CASSPQATGVDGNTIYF.

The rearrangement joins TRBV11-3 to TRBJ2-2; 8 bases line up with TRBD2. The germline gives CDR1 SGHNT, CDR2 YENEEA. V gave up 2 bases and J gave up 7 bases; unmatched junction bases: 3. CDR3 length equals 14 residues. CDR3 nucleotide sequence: TGTGCCAGCAGCTTAAGAGCGGGAGTCGGGGAGCTGTTTTTT. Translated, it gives CASSLRAGVGELFF.

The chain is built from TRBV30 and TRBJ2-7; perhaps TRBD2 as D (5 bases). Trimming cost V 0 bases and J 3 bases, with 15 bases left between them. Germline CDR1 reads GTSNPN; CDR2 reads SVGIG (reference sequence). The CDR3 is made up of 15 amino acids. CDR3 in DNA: TGTGCCTGGAGTGTACCCGGTGCTGACTACTACGAGCAGTACTTC. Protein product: CAWSVPGADYYEQYF.

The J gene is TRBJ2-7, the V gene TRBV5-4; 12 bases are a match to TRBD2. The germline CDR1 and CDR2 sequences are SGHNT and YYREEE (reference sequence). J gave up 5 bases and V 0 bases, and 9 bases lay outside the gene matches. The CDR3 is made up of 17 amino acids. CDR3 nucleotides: TGTGCCAGCAGCTTGGGAGGTCTAGCGGGAGGGGTCAACGAGCAGTACTTC. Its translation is CASSLGGLAGGVNEQYF.

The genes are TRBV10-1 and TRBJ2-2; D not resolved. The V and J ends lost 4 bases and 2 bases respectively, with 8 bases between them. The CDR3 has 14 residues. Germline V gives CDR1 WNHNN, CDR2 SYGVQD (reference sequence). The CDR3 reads CASSGLINTGELFF. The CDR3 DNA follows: TGCGCCAGCAGTGGACTGATTAACACCGGGGAGCTGTTTTTT.

CDR3 DNA: TGCGCCAGCAGCTCCGATCCCTGGGGGGATGAAAAACTGTTTTTT. Translated, it gives CASSSDPWGDEKLFF. J is TRBJ1-4 and V is TRBV5-1; D possibly corresponds to TRBD1 (5 bases). The V end lost 3 bases, the J end lost 6 bases, and 15 bases lay between the germline ends. CDR3 length: 15 residues. The V gene's germline CDR1 is SGHRS and CDR2 YFSETQ. Together with reference TRBV5-1 and TRBJ1-4, the CDR3 gives the full variable domain: KAGVTQTPRYLIKTRGQQVTLSCSPISGHRSVSWYQQTPGQGLQFLFEYFSETQRNKGNFPGRFSGRQFSNSRSEMNVSTLELGDSALYLCASSSDPWGDEKLFFGSGTQLSVL.